This entry lists 29 T cell receptor beta chains sequenced from one sample in a study of T cells in Graves' hyperthyroidism and ophthalmopathy (dated by TCRdb to the late 2010s). Libraries were prepared through multiplex PCR. Sequencing instrument: Illumina HiSeq 2000. TCR beta CDR3 regions were amplified from RNA transcripts. The TCR CDR3 was subjected to a first round of RT-PCR using the HTBI primer set and the Qiagen OneStep RT-PCR kit. TCRdb itself trimmed the public reads at Q25 with fastp, ran MiXCR and retained productive beta chains. CDR3 protein sequences are deduplicated, and each keeps its most common genes and DNA. This sample holds over 550,000 distinct CDR3 sequences; around 15% were observed only once. The top ten clonotypes cover 18% of the sample. Source material: blood. These receptors all stem from a woman between 18 and 30 years old with Graves' hyperthyroidism.

Regarding this clonotype: A junction end diverges from the germline sequence, so it may reflect a read error. J is TRBJ2-3 and V is TRBV6-1; 7 bases match TRBD2. CDR3 length: 16 amino acids. Germline V gene sequence: CDR1 MNHNS, CDR2 SASEGT. The CDR3 coding sequence is TGTGCCAACAGTGAAGGCACAGCGGGACCGGGGGATACGAAGTATTTT. This sequence encodes CANSEGTAGPGDTKYF.

As concerns this clonotype: This sequence may be a read error, since a much larger clone differs from it by one base. The chain has TRBV11-1 and TRBJ2-5; D ambiguous. The J call is doubtful: the DNA matches TRBJ2-1 better. CDR1 and CDR2 from the germline V gene are SGHAT and FQDESV (reference sequence). The CDR3 spans 13 residues. CDR3 in DNA: TGTGCCAGCAGCTTCCCGTGGCAAGAGACCCAGTTCTTC. This gives the protein CASSFPWQETQFF.

The rearrangement links TRBV10-3 to TRBJ1-2; D not resolved. Germline CDR1 ENHRY, CDR2 SYGVKD. The CDR3 loop spans 13 amino acids. V was clipped by 0 bases and J by 5 bases, with 7 bases between them. The CDR3 loop reads CAISESEGYGYTF. The CDR3 nucleotides read TGTGCCATCAGTGAGTCAGAAGGGTATGGCTACACCTTC.

This clonotype was observed at least ten times. This chain joins TRBV5-1 and TRBJ2-7; D is possibly TRBD2 (6 bases). CDR3 length: 14 residues. Germline V CDR1 and CDR2: SGHRS, YFSETQ. V was shortened by 3 bases and J by 6 bases, with 16 bases between the two germline ends. The CDR3, as DNA: TGCGCCAGCAGCTACGGGTTTGGAGGGAGCGAGCAGTACTTC. Protein sequence: CASSYGFGGSEQYF.

This clonotype was seen a few times. The CDR3: CASRTPRANPQETQYF. The CDR3 nucleotides are TGTGCCAGCAGGACCCCGCGGGCTAATCCCCAAGAGACCCAGTACTTC. The gene calls are TRBV28 and TRBJ2-5; the D gene is possibly TRBD2 (5 bases). The CDR3 contains 16 residues. V lost 6 bases, J lost 1 base, and 18 bases lay in between. In germline, CDR1 is MDHEN, CDR2 SYDVKM.

This clonotype has a count of ten or more. The V gene is TRBV2, the J gene TRBJ2-5; unclear D gene. The CDR3 has 13 amino acids. Germline CDR1 reads SNHLY; CDR2 reads FYNNEI. Trimming took off 1 base at V and 4 bases at J, with 7 bases between the two ends. The CDR3 DNA follows: TGTGCCAGCAGTGAAGAGAGTTTAGAGACCCAGTACTTC. This codes for CASSEESLETQYF.

This clonotype was recorded at least ten times. V gene TRBV2 combines with J gene TRBJ2-7; TRBD1 agrees at 7 bases. The CDR3 extends over 14 amino acids. J gave up 3 bases and V 4 bases, and 6 bases lay outside the gene matches. Germline values: CDR1 SNHLY, CDR2 FYNNEI. The CDR3 reads CASSGTGDLYEQYF. The CDR3 DNA is TGTGCCAGCAGTGGAACAGGGGACCTCTACGAGCAGTACTTC. The variable domain in full, completed from reference TRBV2 and TRBJ2-7, reads EPEVTQTPSHQVTQMGQEVILRCVPISNHLYFYWYRQILGQKVEFLVSFYNNEISEKSEIFDDQFSVERPDGSNFTLKIRSTKLEDSAMYFCASSGTGDLYEQYFGPGTRLTVT.

This clonotype has at least ten counts. The chain links TRBV20-1 to TRBJ2-1; D is undetermined. The germline V gene has CDR1 DFQATT and CDR2 SNEGSKA (reference sequence). V gave up 3 bases and J gave up 2 bases, with 8 bases separating them. The CDR3 is 13 amino acids. The CDR3 loop reads CSARTATYNEQFF. The CDR3 nucleotides are TGCAGTGCTAGGACGGCAACCTACAATGAGCAGTTCTTC.

This clonotype was seen a few times. This chain links TRBV19 with TRBJ1-1, with D maybe TRBD1 (5 bases). V was clipped by 0 bases and J by 13 bases, with 15 bases between them. Germline V CDR1 and CDR2: LNHDA, SQIVND (reference sequence). The CDR3 is 13 residues long. The CDR3 sequence is CASSIEGRSKVFF. The DNA of the CDR3 is TGTGCCAGTAGTATAGAGGGACGGAGTAAAGTTTTCTTT.

This clonotype was found many times. The CDR3 DNA sequence: TGTGCCAGCAGCTTAGATTGGGGGGCTGGCGAGCAGTACTTC. Translation: CASSLDWGAGEQYF. The V and J genes are TRBV11-2 and TRBJ2-7; D possibly matches TRBD1 or TRBD2 (6 bases each). V lost 0 bases to trimming and J lost 6 bases, with 12 bases between them. CDR1 is SGHAT, CDR2 FQNNGV, per germline. There are 14 residues in the CDR3. Supplemented by reference TRBV11-2 and TRBJ2-7, the full variable domain reads EAGVAQSPRYKIIEKRQSVAFWCNPISGHATLYWYQQILGQGPKLLIQFQNNGVVDDSQLPKDRFSAERLKGVDSTLKIQPAKLEDSAVYLCASSLDWGAGEQYFGPGTRLTVT.

The chain couples TRBV16 to TRBJ2-7, with 11 bases lining up with TRBD2. The length of the CDR3 is 15 residues. Looked up from germline, CDR1 is KGHSY and CDR2 is FQNENV. V lost 0 bases to trimming and J lost 8 bases; unmatched junction nucleotides: 6. CDR3 protein: CASSQSTSGSPQQYF. CDR3 bases: TGTGCCAGCAGCCAATCAACTAGCGGGAGCCCCCAGCAGTACTTC. The complete variable domain, with remaining parts taken from reference TRBV16 and TRBJ2-7, reads GEEVAQTPKHLVRGEGQKAKLYCAPIKGHSYVFWYQQVLKNEFKFLISFQNENVFDETGMPKERFSAKCLPNSPCSLEIQATKLEDSAVYFCASSQSTSGSPQQYFGPGTRLTVT.

This clonotype was counted at least ten times. The rearrangement joins TRBV2 to TRBJ2-1, with D possibly matching TRBD1 (8 bases). Germline V gene lookup returns CDR1 SNHLY and CDR2 FYNNEI. Trimming took off 5 bases at V and 10 bases at J, with 18 bases between the two ends. The CDR3 spans 14 residues. The CDR3 spells CASSPRTGRGEQFF. The CDR3 nucleotides are TGTGCCAGCAGTCCCCGGACAGGGCGGGGGGAGCAGTTCTTC.

The chain joins TRBV20-1 to TRBJ2-3, with 7 bases aligning to TRBD2. This CDR3 comprises 13 residues. The V segment lost 5 bases and the J segment 9 bases; nucleotides outside the gene matches: 11. The germline gives CDR1 DFQATT, CDR2 SNEGSKA (reference sequence). DNA for the CDR3: TGCAGTGCTGAGGGGACTATTGGGGCCACGCAGTATTTT. This gives the protein CSAEGTIGATQYF.

The V gene is TRBV12-5, the J gene TRBJ1-2; D unresolved. Germline CDR1 reads LGHNT; CDR2 reads FRNRAP. Trimming stripped 4 bases from V and 1 base from J, with 13 bases between. The CDR3 sequence is 15 residues long. CDR3 loop: CASGSTQPLNYGYTF. The CDR3 nucleotides read TGTGCTAGTGGTTCCACACAACCCCTTAACTATGGCTACACCTTC.

This clonotype showed up just a few times. The rearrangement uses TRBV6-1 and TRBJ1-4; D possibly corresponds to TRBD1 (5 bases). The CDR3 covers 15 residues. The V end lost 1 base, the J end lost 7 bases, and 13 bases lay between the germline ends. The germline V gene encodes CDR1 MNHNS and CDR2 SASEGT. The CDR3 is CASSEVGGVPEKLFF. In DNA form, the CDR3 reads TGTGCCAGCAGTGAAGTTGGGGGAGTACCTGAAAAACTGTTTTTT.

This chain connects TRBV27 to TRBJ2-1; D is uncertain. Germline V gene lookup returns CDR1 MNHEY and CDR2 SMNVEV (reference sequence). This CDR3 has 13 residues. The V gene lost 2 bases and the J gene lost 9 bases, with 11 bases spanning the gap. CDR3 residues: CASSLPPAGEQFF. The CDR3 DNA is TGTGCCAGCAGTTTACCCCCAGCCGGTGAGCAGTTCTTC.

This clonotype occurred a few times. The V gene is TRBV29-1, the J gene TRBJ1-1; D may be TRBD1 (6 bases). CDR1 is SQVTM and CDR2 is ANQGSEA in the germline V gene. This CDR3 comprises 13 residues. The germline V and J ends were trimmed by 5 bases and 0 bases, with 10 bases remaining between them. The CDR3 reads CSVKDSLNTEAFF. The CDR3, as DNA: TGCAGCGTTAAGGACAGCTTGAACACTGAAGCTTTCTTT.

This clonotype was seen more than once but under ten times. V usage is TRBV5-1 and J usage is TRBJ2-3, with 8 bases that match TRBD1. CDR3 size: 14 residues. The V and J ends lost 3 bases and 1 base, in that order; junction bases with no gene match: 1. Germline V gene lookup returns CDR1 SGHRS and CDR2 YFSETQ. CDR3 sequence: CASSWGQGTDTQYF. In DNA form, the CDR3 reads TGCGCCAGCAGCTGGGGACAGGGCACAGATACGCAGTATTTT.

This clonotype came up a few times. The V call is TRBV30, the J call TRBJ2-1, with a tentative D call TRBD2 (5 bases). V lost 1 base to trimming and J lost 3 bases, with 10 bases between them. The CDR3 is 14 residues long. The V gene's germline CDR1 is GTSNPN and CDR2 SVGIG (reference sequence). This CDR3 reads CAWSGDYYYNEQFF. CDR3 nucleotide sequence: TGTGCCTGGAGTGGCGACTATTACTACAATGAGCAGTTCTTC.

On this clonotype itself: Being one base from a much bigger clone, this may be a read error. V usage is TRBV20-1 and J usage is TRBJ2-7, with 7 positions matching TRBD1. CDR1 is DFQATT and CDR2 is SNEGSKA in the germline V gene (reference sequence). The length of the CDR3 is 15 residues. This CDR3 reads CSARDVGTASFEQYF. The CDR3 DNA reads TGCAGTGCTAGAGATGTTGGGACAGCCTCCTTCGAGCAGTACTTC.

Ten or more counts support this clonotype. The chain carries TRBV5-1 and TRBJ2-3; 10 nucleotides match TRBD1. The length of the CDR3 is 14 residues. V was pared by 3 bases and J by 4 bases, with 2 bases of the junction left unmatched. Germline CDR1 SGHRS, CDR2 YFSETQ. The CDR3 DNA follows: TGCGCCAGCAGCTCGACAGGGGGCGCAGATACGCAGTATTTT. It specifies CASSSTGGADTQYF.

This clonotype occurred many times. V gene TRBV6-1 combines with J gene TRBJ1-1; possibly TRBD1 for D (5 bases). The CDR3 is made up of 12 amino acids. V was clipped by 10 bases and J by 6 bases, with 15 bases between them. Germline CDR1 is MNHNS and CDR2 is SASEGT. DNA of the CDR3: TGTGCCACCCAAAGAGGGGCGGCTGAAGCTTTCTTT. It codes for CATQRGAAEAFF.

This clonotype was seen ten or more times. The chain combines TRBV6-5 with TRBJ2-1; TRBD2 matches at 7 bases. CDR1 is MNHEY and CDR2 is SVGAGI in the germline V gene. The ends lost 2 bases at V and 6 bases at J; junction bases unmatched: 4. The length of the CDR3 is 14 residues. CDR3 bases: TGTGCCAGCAGTTACCAGCGGGGAGTCAATGAGCAGTTCTTC. Protein sequence: CASSYQRGVNEQFF.

This clonotype was detected many times. This chain joins TRBV6-2 or TRBV6-3 and TRBJ2-7; D might be TRBD2 (5 bases). CDR1 and CDR2 from the germline V gene are MNHEY and SVGEGT. The CDR3 has 16 residues. V shed 0 bases and J shed 2 bases, with 14 bases lying between them. In nucleotides, the CDR3 is TGTGCCAGCAGTTACTCGACGGGATATCCGACCTACGAGCAGTACTTC. It specifies CASSYSTGYPTYEQYF.

There are many counts of this clonotype. The chain combines TRBV2 with TRBJ1-4; perhaps TRBD1 as D (5 bases). V lost 2 bases, J lost 8 bases, and 12 bases lay in between. This CDR3 is 14 amino acids long. CDR1 is SNHLY, CDR2 FYNNEI, per germline. The CDR3 region has the DNA TGTGCCAGCAGTGAACAGGGTTTCGGGGAAAAACTGTTTTTT. As protein: CASSEQGFGEKLFF.

This chain uses TRBV12-3 or TRBV12-4 with TRBJ2-1, with TRBD2 matching over 8 bases. Germline trimming cut 5 bases from V and 6 bases from J; bases unmatched to any gene: 6. CDR3 size: 14 residues. CDR3 sequence: CASSMRGAINEQFF. As DNA, the CDR3 is TGTGCCAGCAGTATGCGGGGGGCAATCAATGAGCAGTTCTTC.

Ten or more counts support this clonotype. The gene calls are TRBV11-3 and TRBJ2-3; perhaps TRBD2 as D (6 bases). The V gene's germline CDR1 is SGHNT and CDR2 YENEEA. The CDR3 sequence is 17 residues long. V lost 3 bases, J lost 2 bases, and 18 bases lay in between. CDR3 amino acids: CASSFELSGGDTDTQYF. CDR3 sequence (DNA): TGTGCCAGCAGCTTTGAGCTGTCCGGAGGGGACACAGATACGCAGTATTTT.

This clonotype was found a few times. This chain links TRBV5-1 with TRBJ1-1; unclear D gene. V was shortened by 0 bases and J by 2 bases, with 14 bases between the two germline ends. CDR1 and CDR2 from the germline V gene are SGHRS and YFSETQ. The CDR3 runs 16 residues. The CDR3 DNA follows: TGCGCCAGCAGCTTGGCCGGCGCAGAAGAAAACACTGAAGCTTTCTTT. Translating gives CASSLAGAEENTEAFF. The whole variable domain, filled in from reference TRBV5-1 and TRBJ1-1, reads KAGVTQTPRYLIKTRGQQVTLSCSPISGHRSVSWYQQTPGQGLQFLFEYFSETQRNKGNFPGRFSGRQFSNSRSEMNVSTLELGDSALYLCASSLAGAEENTEAFFGQGTRLTVV.

This clonotype was detected only a few times. The chain links TRBV5-6 to TRBJ1-1, with D perhaps TRBD1 (5 bases). Germline assignment: CDR1 SGHDT and CDR2 YYEEEE. This CDR3 has 17 amino acids. Trimming stripped 4 bases from V and 1 base from J, with 20 bases between. The CDR3 loop reads CASSPTEQLGTNTEAFF. CDR3 bases: TGTGCCAGCAGCCCTACCGAGCAATTAGGGACGAACACTGAAGCTTTCTTT.